Listed here is a single T cell receptor beta chain. The target antigen is unknown. This entry is derived from a study of T-cell memory formation after mild COVID-19. About the study: TCR clusters were mostly donor specific. Study-wide points: Certain responding clones were present in pre-infection memory, suggesting participation of cross-reactive memory. Clones shrinking between day 15 and 85 showed a balanced CD4/CD8 split, and those that grew later tilted toward CD4+.

Each CDR3 protein gets one entry after TCRdb re-called the 5' RACE reads with MiXCR. This sample has 400,000 to 500,000 distinct CDR3 sequences, with roughly 20% found just once. Germline CDR1 is SGHRS and CDR2 is YFSETQ. The CDR3 consists of 14 residues. Trimming cost V 4 bases and J 7 bases, with 17 bases left between them. This clonotype was obtained from an adult woman who had mild COVID-19 (a few samples of this study predate the infection). Cell type and time point are not known. Sequencing was carried out using PBMCs or a T cell subset sorted from them (not recorded which). The V gene is TRBV5-1, the J gene TRBJ1-1, with a weak D call TRBD1 (6 bases). The CDR3 DNA sequence: TGCGCCAGCAGCCCCGGGGACACACCAAATGAAGCTTTCTTT. This codes for CASSPGDTPNEAFF.